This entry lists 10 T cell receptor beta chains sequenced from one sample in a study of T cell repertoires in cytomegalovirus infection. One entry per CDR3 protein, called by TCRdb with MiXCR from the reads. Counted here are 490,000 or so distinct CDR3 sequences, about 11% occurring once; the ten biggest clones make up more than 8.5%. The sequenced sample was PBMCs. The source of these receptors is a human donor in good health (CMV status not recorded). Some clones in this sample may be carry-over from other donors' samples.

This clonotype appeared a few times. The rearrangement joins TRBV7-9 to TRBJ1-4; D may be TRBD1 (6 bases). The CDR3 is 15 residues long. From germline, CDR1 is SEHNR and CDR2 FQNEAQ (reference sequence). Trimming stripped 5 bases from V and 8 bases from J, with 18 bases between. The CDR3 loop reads CASSRSPETGEKLFF. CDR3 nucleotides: TGTGCCAGCAGCCGCTCCCCCGAGACAGGAGAAAAACTGTTTTTT.

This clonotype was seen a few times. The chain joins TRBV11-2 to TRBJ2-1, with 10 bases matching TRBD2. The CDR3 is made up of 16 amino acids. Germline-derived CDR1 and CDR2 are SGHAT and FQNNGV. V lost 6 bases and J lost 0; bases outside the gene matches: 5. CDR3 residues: CASRSSGGFSYNEQFF. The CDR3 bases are TGTGCCAGCAGGTCTAGCGGGGGCTTCTCCTACAATGAGCAGTTCTTC.

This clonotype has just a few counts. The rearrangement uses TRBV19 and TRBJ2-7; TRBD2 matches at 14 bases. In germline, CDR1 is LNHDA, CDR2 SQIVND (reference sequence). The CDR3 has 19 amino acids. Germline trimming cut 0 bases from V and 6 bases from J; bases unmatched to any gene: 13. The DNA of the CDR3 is TGTGCCAGTAGTATAGATGGTCCGGGACTAGCGGGAGTCGGCTCCGAGCAGTACTTC. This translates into CASSIDGPGLAGVGSEQYF.

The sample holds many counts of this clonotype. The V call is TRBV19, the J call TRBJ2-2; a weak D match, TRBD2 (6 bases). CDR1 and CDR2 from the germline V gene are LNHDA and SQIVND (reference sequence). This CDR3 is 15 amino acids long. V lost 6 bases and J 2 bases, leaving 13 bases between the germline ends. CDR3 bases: TGTGCCAGTAGCTCCGGGGGACTCAACACCGGGGAGCTGTTTTTT. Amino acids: CASSSGGLNTGELFF.

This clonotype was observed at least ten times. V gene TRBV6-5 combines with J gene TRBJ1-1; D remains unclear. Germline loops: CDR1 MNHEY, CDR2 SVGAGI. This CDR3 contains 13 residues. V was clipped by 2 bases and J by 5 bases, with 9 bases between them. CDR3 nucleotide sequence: TGTGCCAGCAGTTACGACACGGCGACTGAAGCTTTCTTT. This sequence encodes CASSYDTATEAFF.

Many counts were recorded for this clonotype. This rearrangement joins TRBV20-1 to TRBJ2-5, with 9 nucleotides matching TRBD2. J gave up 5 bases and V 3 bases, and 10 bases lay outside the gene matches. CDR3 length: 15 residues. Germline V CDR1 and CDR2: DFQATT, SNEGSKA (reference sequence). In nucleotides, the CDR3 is TGCAGTGCTAGTATTAGCGGGAGTCCTCGGGAGACCCAGTACTTC. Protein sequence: CSASISGSPRETQYF.

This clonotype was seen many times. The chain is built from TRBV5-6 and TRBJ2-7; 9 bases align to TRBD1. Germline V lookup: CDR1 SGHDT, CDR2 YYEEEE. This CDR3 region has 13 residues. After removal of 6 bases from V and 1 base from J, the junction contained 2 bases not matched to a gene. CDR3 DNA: TGTGCCAGCAAGGGACAGGGTTCCTACGAGCAGTACTTC. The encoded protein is CASKGQGSYEQYF.

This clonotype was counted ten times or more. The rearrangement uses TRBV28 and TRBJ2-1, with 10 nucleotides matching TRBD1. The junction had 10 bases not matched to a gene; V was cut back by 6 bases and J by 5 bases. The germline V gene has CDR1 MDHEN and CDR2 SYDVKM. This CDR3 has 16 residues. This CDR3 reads CASSLTGTGVNNEQFF. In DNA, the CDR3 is TGTGCCAGCAGCCTTACCGGGACAGGGGTAAACAATGAGCAGTTCTTC. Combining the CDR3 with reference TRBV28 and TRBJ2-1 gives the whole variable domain DVKVTQSSRYLVKRTGEKVFLECVQDMDHENMFWYRQDPGLGLRLIYFSYDVKMKEKGDIPEGYSVSREKKERFSLILESASTNQTSMYLCASSLTGTGVNNEQFFGPGTRLTVL.

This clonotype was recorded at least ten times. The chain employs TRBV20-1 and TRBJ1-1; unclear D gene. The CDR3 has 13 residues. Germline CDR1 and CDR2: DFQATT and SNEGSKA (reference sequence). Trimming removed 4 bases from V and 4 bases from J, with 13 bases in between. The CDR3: CSATNRGITEAFF. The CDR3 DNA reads TGCAGTGCTACAAATCGTGGGATCACTGAAGCTTTCTTT.

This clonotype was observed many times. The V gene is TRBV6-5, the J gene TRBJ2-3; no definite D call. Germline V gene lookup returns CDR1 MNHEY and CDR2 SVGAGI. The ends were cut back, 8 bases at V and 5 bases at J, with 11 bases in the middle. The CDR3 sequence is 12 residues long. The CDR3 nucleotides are TGTGCCAGCGGCTTCCTCGGAGATACGCAGTATTTT. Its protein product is CASGFLGDTQYF.